The 14 T cell receptor beta chains presented below share a single source sample, sequenced in a study of Graves' ophthalmopathy and Graves' hyperthyroidism. The sequenced template was RNA, covering the TCR beta CDR3 region. HTBI-primed RT-PCR formed the first round, and a multiplex PCR formed the second. Each CDR3 protein gets one entry after TCRdb re-called the multiplex PCR reads with MiXCR. Among 200,000 to 250,000 distinct CDR3 sequences, roughly 50% were seen once, and the ten largest hold less than 50%. The material sequenced was peripheral blood. These receptors came from an adult man with Graves' ophthalmopathy.

The chain has TRBV5-1 and TRBJ2-2; 7 bases are a match to TRBD1. V gave up 0 bases and J gave up 5 bases; unmatched junction bases: 7. CDR1 SGHRS and CDR2 YFSETQ come from the germline V gene. This CDR3 contains 16 residues. The CDR3 DNA reads TGCGCCAGCAGCTTGGGACAGGGCATTGGGACCGGGGAGCTGTTTTTT. It translates to CASSLGQGIGTGELFF.

This clonotype has a single count. The chain links TRBV12-3 or TRBV12-4 to TRBJ2-5; either TRBD1 or TRBD2 may fit D (5 bases each). V shed 5 bases and J shed 4 bases, with 17 bases lying between them. The CDR3 sequence is 15 residues long. CDR3 amino acids: CASSEDGTEGETQYF. CDR3 DNA sequence: TGTGCCAGCAGTGAAGACGGGACGGAAGGAGAGACCCAGTACTTC.

The genes are TRBV20-1 and TRBJ2-7; D may be TRBD1 or TRBD2 (5 bases each). This CDR3 is built from 13 residues. The ends were cut back, 0 bases at V and 3 bases at J, with 9 bases in the middle. The germline CDR1 and CDR2 sequences are DFQATT and SNEGSKA (reference sequence). The CDR3 region is CSAREGVGYEQYF. CDR3 nucleotide sequence: TGCAGTGCTAGAGAGGGGGTCGGCTACGAGCAGTACTTC.

The chain employs TRBV20-1 and TRBJ2-7; the D is unclear. Germline CDR1 and CDR2: DFQATT and SNEGSKA (reference sequence). Trimming shortened V by 6 bases and J by 5 bases, and 20 bases separated the two germline ends. The CDR3 has 14 amino acids. The CDR3 DNA reads as TGCAGTGCCAGCAGCCGCCTGACAAACCACGAGCAGTACTTC. Protein product: CSASSRLTNHEQYF.

With respect to this clonotype: At one boundary the junction diverges from the germline segment, which might be a read error. The chain is built from TRBV10-3 and TRBJ2-5; TRBD2 matches at 8 bases. This CDR3 region has 15 residues. Germline V gene data show CDR1 as ENHRY and CDR2 as SYGVKD. For the CDR3, the DNA is TGTGCCAGCAGTAGACTGACGGGGGGGCAAGAGACCCAGTACTTC. It codes for CASSRLTGGQETQYF.

This clonotype has just a few counts. The V and J genes are TRBV2 and TRBJ1-5; D gene unclear. Trimming took off 2 bases at V and 0 bases at J, with 11 bases between the two ends. Germline V gives CDR1 SNHLY, CDR2 FYNNEI. This CDR3 region has 16 residues. As DNA, the CDR3 is TGTGCCAGCAGTGAATCGACAATTTTTAGCAATCAGCCCCAGCATTTT. Amino acids: CASSESTIFSNQPQHF. The variable domain in full, completed from reference TRBV2 and TRBJ1-5, reads EPEVTQTPSHQVTQMGQEVILRCVPISNHLYFYWYRQILGQKVEFLVSFYNNEISEKSEIFDDQFSVERPDGSNFTLKIRSTKLEDSAMYFCASSESTIFSNQPQHFGDGTRLSIL.

This chain uses TRBV20-1 with TRBJ2-5; 7 positions match TRBD1. Germline V gives CDR1 DFQATT, CDR2 SNEGSKA (reference sequence). V shed 2 bases and J 5 bases; nucleotides not matched to a gene: 11. This CDR3 spans 15 amino acids. The CDR3 nucleotides read TGCAGTGCTAGATCTTTGAACAGGGGCGACGAGACCCAGTACTTC. Amino acid sequence: CSARSLNRGDETQYF.

This clonotype was found a few times. The gene calls are TRBV7-9 and TRBJ2-7, with 7 bases lining up with TRBD2. Germline V gene lookup returns CDR1 SEHNR and CDR2 FQNEAQ (reference sequence). The CDR3 contains 15 residues. With V trimmed by 4 bases and J by 9 bases, 15 bases remained unmatched. The CDR3 loop is CASSSPRGRARRQYF. In DNA form, the CDR3 reads TGTGCCAGCAGCTCCCCTCGAGGGAGGGCTAGGCGGCAGTACTTC.

This chain joins TRBV6-5 and TRBJ2-5; 9 positions match TRBD2. Germline loops: CDR1 MNHEY, CDR2 SVGAGI. The J segment lost 4 bases and the V segment lost 0 bases, leaving 3 bases of the junction unmatched. The CDR3 runs 15 residues. CDR3 DNA: TGTGCCAGCAGTTACTCGCGGGGGGGCGTAGAGACCCAGTACTTC. Protein product: CASSYSRGGVETQYF.

CDR3 in amino acids: CATSRMRVGYTF. CDR3 coding DNA: TGTGCCACCAGCAGGATGAGGGTTGGCTACACCTTC. V usage is TRBV15 and J usage is TRBJ1-2; D ambiguous. The CDR3 extends over 12 amino acids. Per the germline V gene, CDR1 is LNHNV and CDR2 is YYDKDF (reference sequence). V was clipped by 3 bases and J by 7 bases, with 9 bases between them.

The rearrangement uses TRBV9 and TRBJ1-6; 8 nucleotides agree with TRBD1. J was trimmed by 9 bases and V by 4 bases; bases with no gene match: 9. This CDR3 has 15 residues. Germline V gene sequence: CDR1 SGDLS, CDR2 YYNGEE. The CDR3 reads CASSSAGRGRSPLHF. The CDR3 DNA reads as TGTGCCAGCAGCTCCGCGGGCAGGGGGCGTTCACCCCTCCACTTT.

This clonotype was counted many times. The rearrangement joins TRBV10-3 to TRBJ1-6, with D perhaps TRBD1 (5 bases). Germline values: CDR1 ENHRY, CDR2 SYGVKD. The V and J ends lost 4 bases and 6 bases respectively, with 10 bases between them. The CDR3 totals 14 residues. CDR3 protein: CAISVGGTNSPLHF. In DNA, the CDR3 is TGTGCCATCAGTGTTGGGGGGACTAATTCACCCCTCCACTTT.

This sequence joins TRBV24-1 and TRBJ2-5; D gene unclear. This CDR3 has 16 residues. V lost 1 base to trimming and J lost 4 bases, with 15 bases between them. The germline CDR1 and CDR2 sequences are KGHDR and SFDVKD. The DNA for the CDR3 is TGTGCCACCAGTGATTTACGTCAGGCCGACCCAGAGACCCAGTACTTC. Amino acids: CATSDLRQADPETQYF.

The sample holds a few counts of this clonotype. This sequence joins TRBV7-8 and TRBJ2-7; D ambiguous. CDR3 size: 13 residues. V was cut by 2 bases and J by 4 bases, with 9 bases left in between. The germline gives CDR1 SGHVS, CDR2 FQNEAQ. CDR3 residues: CASSLSSGYEQYF. The CDR3 nucleotides are TGTGCCAGCAGCTTATCATCGGGTTACGAGCAGTACTTC.